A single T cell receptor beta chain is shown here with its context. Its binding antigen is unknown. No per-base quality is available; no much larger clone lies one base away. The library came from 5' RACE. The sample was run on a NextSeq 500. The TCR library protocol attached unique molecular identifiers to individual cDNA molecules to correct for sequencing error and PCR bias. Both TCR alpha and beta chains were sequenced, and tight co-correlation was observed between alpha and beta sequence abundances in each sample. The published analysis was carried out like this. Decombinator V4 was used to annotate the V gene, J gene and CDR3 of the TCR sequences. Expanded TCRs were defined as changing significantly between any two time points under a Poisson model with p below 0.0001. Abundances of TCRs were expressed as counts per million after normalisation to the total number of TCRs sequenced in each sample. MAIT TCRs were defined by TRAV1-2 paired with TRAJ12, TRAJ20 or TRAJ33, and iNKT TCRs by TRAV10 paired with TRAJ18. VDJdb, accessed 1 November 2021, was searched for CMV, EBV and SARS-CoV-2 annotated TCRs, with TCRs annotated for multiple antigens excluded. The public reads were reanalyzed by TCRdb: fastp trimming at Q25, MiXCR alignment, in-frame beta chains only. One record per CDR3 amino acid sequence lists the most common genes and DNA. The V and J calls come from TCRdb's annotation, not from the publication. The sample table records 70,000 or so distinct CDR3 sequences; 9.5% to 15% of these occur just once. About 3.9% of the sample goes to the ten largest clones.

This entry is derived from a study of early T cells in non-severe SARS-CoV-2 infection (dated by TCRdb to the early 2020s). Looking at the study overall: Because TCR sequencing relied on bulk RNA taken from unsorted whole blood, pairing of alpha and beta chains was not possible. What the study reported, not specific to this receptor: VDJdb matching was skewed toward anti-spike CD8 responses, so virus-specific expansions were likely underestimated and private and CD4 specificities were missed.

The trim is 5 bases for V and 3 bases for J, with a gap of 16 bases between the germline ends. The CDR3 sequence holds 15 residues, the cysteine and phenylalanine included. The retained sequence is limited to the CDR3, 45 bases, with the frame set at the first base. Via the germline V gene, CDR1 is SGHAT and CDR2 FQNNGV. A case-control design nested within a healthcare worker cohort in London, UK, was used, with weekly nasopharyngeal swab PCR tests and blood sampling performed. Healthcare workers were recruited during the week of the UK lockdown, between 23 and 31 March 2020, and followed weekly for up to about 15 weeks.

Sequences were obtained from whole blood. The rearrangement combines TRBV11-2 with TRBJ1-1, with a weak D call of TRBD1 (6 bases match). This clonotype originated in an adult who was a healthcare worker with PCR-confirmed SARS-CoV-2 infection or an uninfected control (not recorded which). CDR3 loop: CASSLEGGLYTEAFF. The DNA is TGTGCCAGCAGCCTGGAGGGGGGGCTTTACACTGAAGCTTTCTTT.